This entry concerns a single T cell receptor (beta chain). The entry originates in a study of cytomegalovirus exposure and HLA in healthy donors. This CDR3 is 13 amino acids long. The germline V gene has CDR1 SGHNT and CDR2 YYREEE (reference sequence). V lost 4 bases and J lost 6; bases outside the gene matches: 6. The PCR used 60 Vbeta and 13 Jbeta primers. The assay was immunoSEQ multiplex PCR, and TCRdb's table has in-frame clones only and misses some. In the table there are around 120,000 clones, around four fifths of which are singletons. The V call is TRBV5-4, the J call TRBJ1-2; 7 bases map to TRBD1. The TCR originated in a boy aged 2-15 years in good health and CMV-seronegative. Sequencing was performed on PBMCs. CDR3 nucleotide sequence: TGTGCCAGCAGCGCCAGGGGGGTCGATGGCTACACCTTC. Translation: CASSARGVDGYTF.